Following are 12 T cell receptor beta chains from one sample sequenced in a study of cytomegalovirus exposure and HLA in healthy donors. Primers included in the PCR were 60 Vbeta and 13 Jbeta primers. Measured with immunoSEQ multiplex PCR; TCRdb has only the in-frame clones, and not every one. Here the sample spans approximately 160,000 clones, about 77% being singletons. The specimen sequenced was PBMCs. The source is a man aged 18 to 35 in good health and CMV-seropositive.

For the CDR3, the DNA is TGTGCCAGCTTCGTGACTGCTCAGGAGCAGTACTTC. This encodes CASFVTAQEQYF. The V call is TRBV18, the J call TRBJ2-7, with D hard to call. Germline assignment: CDR1 KGHSH and CDR2 LQKENI. The CDR3 is 12 amino acids. Trimming took 7 bases from V and 7 from J, leaving 14 bases between them.

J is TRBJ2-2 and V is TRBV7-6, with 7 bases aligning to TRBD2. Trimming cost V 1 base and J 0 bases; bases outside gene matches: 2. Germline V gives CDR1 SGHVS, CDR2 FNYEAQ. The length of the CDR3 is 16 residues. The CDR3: CASSLGGGANTGELFF. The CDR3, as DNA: TGTGCCAGCAGCTTAGGTGGGGGGGCGAACACCGGGGAGCTGTTTTTT.

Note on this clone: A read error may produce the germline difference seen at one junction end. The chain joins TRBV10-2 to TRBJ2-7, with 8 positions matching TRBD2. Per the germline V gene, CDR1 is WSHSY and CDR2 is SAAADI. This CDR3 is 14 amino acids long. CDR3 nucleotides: TGCGCCAGCAGGGAGTCGGGGGGGTCCTACGAGCAGTACTTC. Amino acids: CASRESGGSYEQYF.

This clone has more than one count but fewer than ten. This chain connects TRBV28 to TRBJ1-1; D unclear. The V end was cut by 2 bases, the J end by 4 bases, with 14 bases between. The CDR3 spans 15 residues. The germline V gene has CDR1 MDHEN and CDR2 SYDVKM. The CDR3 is CASSLDGPPGTEAFF. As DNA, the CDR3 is TGTGCCAGCAGTTTAGATGGCCCACCGGGCACTGAAGCTTTCTTT.

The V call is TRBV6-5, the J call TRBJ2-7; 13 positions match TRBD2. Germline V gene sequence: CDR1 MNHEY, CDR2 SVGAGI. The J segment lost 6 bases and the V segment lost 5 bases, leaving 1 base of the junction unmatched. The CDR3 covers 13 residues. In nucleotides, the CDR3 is TGTGCCAGCAGTCGACTAGCGGGAGGCGAGCAGTACTTC. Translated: CASSRLAGGEQYF.

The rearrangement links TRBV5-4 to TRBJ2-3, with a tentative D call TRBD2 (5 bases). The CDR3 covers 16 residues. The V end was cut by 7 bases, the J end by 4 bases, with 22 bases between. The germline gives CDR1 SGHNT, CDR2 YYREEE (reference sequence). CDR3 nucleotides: TGTGCCAGCGGCTCGGCTAGGGTAACCGGGGCAGATACGCAGTATTTT. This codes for CASGSARVTGADTQYF.

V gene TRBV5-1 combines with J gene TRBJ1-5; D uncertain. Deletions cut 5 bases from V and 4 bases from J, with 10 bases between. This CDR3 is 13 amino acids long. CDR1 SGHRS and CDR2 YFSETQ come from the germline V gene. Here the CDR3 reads CASSRTGNQPQHF. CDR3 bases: TGCGCCAGCAGTCGGACGGGGAATCAGCCCCAGCATTTT.

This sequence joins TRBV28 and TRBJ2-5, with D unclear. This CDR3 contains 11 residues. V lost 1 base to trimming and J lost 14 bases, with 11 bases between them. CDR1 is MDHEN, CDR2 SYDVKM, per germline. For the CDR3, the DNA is TGTGCCAGCAGTTTATTGAGGTGGAAATACTTC. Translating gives CASSLLRWKYF.

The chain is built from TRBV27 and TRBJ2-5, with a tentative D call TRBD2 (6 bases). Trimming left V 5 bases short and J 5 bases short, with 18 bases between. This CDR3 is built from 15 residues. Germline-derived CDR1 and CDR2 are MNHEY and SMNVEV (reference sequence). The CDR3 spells CASSPLYRRGETQYF. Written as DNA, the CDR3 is TGTGCCAGCAGTCCCCTCTACAGGAGGGGCGAGACCCAGTACTTC.

In DNA form, the CDR3 reads TGCGCCAGCAGCTCTTTGGACAGATCGAACACCGGGGAGCTGTTTTTT. This translates into CASSSLDRSNTGELFF. This chain uses TRBV5-1 with TRBJ2-2, with a possible D match to TRBD1 (6 bases). The ends were cut back, 3 bases at V and 0 bases at J, with 12 bases in the middle. Germline V lookup: CDR1 SGHRS, CDR2 YFSETQ. CDR3 size: 16 residues.

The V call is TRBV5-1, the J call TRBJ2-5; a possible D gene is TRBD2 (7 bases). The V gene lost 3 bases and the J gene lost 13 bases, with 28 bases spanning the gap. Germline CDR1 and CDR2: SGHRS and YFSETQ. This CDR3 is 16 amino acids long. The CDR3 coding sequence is TGCGCCAGCAGCTCCGCACTAGGACTAGTGGGGGGGCCCTGGTACTTC. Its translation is CASSSALGLVGGPWYF.

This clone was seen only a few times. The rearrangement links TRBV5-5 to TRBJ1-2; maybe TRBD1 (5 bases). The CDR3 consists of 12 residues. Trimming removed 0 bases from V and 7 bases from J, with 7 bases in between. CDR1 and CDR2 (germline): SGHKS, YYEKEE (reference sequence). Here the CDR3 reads CASSLAGGGYTF. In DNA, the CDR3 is TGTGCCAGCAGCTTGGCCGGGGGTGGCTACACCTTC.